This T cell receptor beta chain stems from a study of blood T cell repertoires in COVID-19. Looking at the study overall: Specimens from acute and convalescent COVID-19 originated in the United States, Italy and Spain. T cells, B-cell-depleted T cells, or PBMCs provided the cDNA or gDNA that served as material.

Germline CDR1 and CDR2: MNHEY and SVGAGI. With 3 bases clipped from V and 4 bases from J, the junction kept 11 bases outside the gene matches. The CDR3 length is 16 residues. As handled by the study authors: Reference gene primer amplification in the assay estimated nucleated cell counts. The protocol was immunoSEQ multiplex PCR, while the TCRdb copy is restricted to in-frame clones and leaves out a portion. Clonal size and the V and J genes are those of that table, whereas D and trimming came from the DNA. This repertoire shows 25,000 to 30,000 clones, about nine tenths found once; its top ten account for approximately 7.5%.

V usage is TRBV6-5 and J usage is TRBJ1-1, with 7 bases lining up with TRBD1. The sample taken for sequencing was peripheral blood. The sequence was obtained from a man between 50 and 59 years old with active COVID-19. Here the CDR3 reads CASSYRTGARGTEAFF. In nucleotides, the CDR3 is TGTGCCAGCAGTTATCGTACAGGGGCCAGAGGCACTGAAGCTTTCTTT.